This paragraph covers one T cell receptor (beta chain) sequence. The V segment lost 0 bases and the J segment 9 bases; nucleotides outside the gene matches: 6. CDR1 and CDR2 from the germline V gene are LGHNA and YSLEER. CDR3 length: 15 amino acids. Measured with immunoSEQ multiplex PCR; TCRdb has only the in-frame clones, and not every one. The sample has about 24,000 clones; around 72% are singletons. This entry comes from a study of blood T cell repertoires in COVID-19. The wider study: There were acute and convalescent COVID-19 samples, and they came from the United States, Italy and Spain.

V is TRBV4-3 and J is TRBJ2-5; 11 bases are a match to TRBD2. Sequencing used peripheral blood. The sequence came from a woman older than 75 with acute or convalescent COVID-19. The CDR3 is CASSQDYGSGRAQYF. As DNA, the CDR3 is TGCGCCAGCAGCCAAGATTATGGTAGCGGGAGGGCCCAGTACTTC.